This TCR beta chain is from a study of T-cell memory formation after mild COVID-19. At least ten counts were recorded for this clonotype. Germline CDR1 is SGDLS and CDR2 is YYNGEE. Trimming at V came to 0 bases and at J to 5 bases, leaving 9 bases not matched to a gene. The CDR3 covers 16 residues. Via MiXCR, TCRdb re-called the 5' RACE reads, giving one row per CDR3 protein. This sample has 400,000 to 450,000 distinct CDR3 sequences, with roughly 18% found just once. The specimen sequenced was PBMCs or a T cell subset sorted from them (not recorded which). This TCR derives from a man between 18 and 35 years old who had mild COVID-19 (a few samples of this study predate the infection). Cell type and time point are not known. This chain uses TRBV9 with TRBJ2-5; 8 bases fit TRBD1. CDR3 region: CASSVASQGAGETQYF. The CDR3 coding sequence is TGTGCCAGCAGCGTAGCTTCCCAGGGGGCGGGGGAGACCCAGTACTTC.